Listed below are T cell receptor beta chains from one sample, sequenced in a study of CD8+ T cells in alopecia areata. Only in-frame clones appear in the TCRdb table, and some are missing; sequencing was by immunoSEQ multiplex PCR. The table includes about 91,000 clones, over 40% detected once. The specimen sequenced was CD4+ T cells sorted from blood. The receptor source for this set is a human donor with alopecia areata. Each CDR3 is given with its conserved first and last residue. The D gene is left open where the match is weak. Where a row states a size, it is once, few, many or the class of an expanded clone; other rows omit it.

TRBV29-1	-	TRBJ2-7	-	TGCAGCGCTACTACGGACGCAGCCTACGAGCAGTACTTC	CSATTDAAYEQYF
TRBV29-1	few	TRBJ2-7	-	TGCAGCGTGGCCAGAGGCTCCTACGAGCAGTACTTC	CSVARGSYEQYF
TRBV25-1	-	TRBJ1-3	-	TGTGCCAGCACGACGTTCTCTGGAAACACCATATATTTT	CASTTFSGNTIYF
TRBV11-2	-	TRBJ2-1	TRBD2	TGTGCCAGCAGCCCCCTACGGGGGGGCCTCAATGAGCAGTTCTTC	CASSPLRGGLNEQFF
TRBV28	few	TRBJ2-1	TRBD2	TGTGCCAGCAGTTTACTGGGACTAGCGGTAAGCTCCTACAATGAGCAGTTCTTC	CASSLLGLAVSSYNEQFF
TRBV29-1	once	TRBJ2-3	-	TGCAGCATGGCTTATGGGGGAAGCACAGATACGCAGTATTTT	CSMAYGGSTDTQYF
TRBV29-1	once	TRBJ2-1	-	TGCAGCGTTGCTACTAACAGCTCCCCGGGCGATGAGCAGTTCTTC	CSVATNSSPGDEQFF
TRBV30	-	TRBJ2-1	-	TGTGCCTGGAAGGGGGGGGCCTATGAGCAGTTCTTC	CAWKGGAYEQFF
TRBV5-1	few	TRBJ2-3	-	TGCGCCAGCAATATGGGTTTGACAGATACGCAGTATTTT	CASNMGLTDTQYF
TRBV29-1	-	TRBJ2-1	-	TGCAGCGTTGAACGGCGTAGCTCCTACAATGAGCAGTTCTTC	CSVERRSSYNEQFF
TRBV6-6	-	TRBJ2-5	-	TGTGCCAGCAGTTACAATGCCCAAGAGACCCAGTACTTC	CASSYNAQETQYF
TRBV29-1	-	TRBJ2-1	-	TGCAGCGTTGTACCGAGCTCCTACAATGAGCAGTTCTTC	CSVVPSSYNEQFF
TRBV30	few	TRBJ1-1	TRBD1	TGTGCCTGGAGTGACGGACAGGGGATGAACACTGAAGCTTTCTTT	CAWSDGQGMNTEAFF
TRBV10-3	few	TRBJ2-7	-	TGTGCCATCGGTTTAACAGCGTCCTCCTACGAGCAGTACTTC	CAIGLTASSYEQYF
TRBV29-1	few	TRBJ1-2	-	TGCAGCGTTCAGAGGGGTTGGGGCTACACCTTC	CSVQRGWGYTF
TRBV29-1	-	TRBJ2-5	TRBD1	TGCAGTCTTACGGGACAGCTTCAAGAGACCCAGTACTTC	CSLTGQLQETQYF
TRBV29-1	few	TRBJ2-2	-	TGCAGCGTTGATTCCGGGGGGGAGCTGTTTTTT	CSVDSGGELFF
TRBV30	few	TRBJ2-1	-	TGTGCCTGGAGTAGGTGGGATGAGCAGTTCTTC	CAWSRWDEQFF
TRBV29-1	few	TRBJ1-2	-	TGCAGCGTTCTCCAGGCAGAGGGCTATGGCTACACCTTC	CSVLQAEGYGYTF
TRBV4-1	once	TRBJ1-2	-	TGCGCCAGCAGCCTCCTACGGGTTGGCAACTATGGCTACACCTTC	CASSLLRVGNYGYTF
TRBV28	few	TRBJ1-4	-	TGTGCCAGCAGCCCCGGACGTAGGAATGAAAAACTGTTTTTT	CASSPGRRNEKLFF
TRBV29-1	-	TRBJ2-5	-	TGCAGCGCCGAAACGGGCAAAGAGACCCAGTACTTC	CSAETGKETQYF
TRBV28	-	TRBJ2-3	-	TGTGCCAGCAGTCACCCCAACGGCGATACGCAGTATTTT	CASSHPNGDTQYF
TRBV29-1	few	TRBJ1-4	-	TGCAGCGTTGGTGGGCCCTCGAGAGGTGAAAAACTGTTTTTT	CSVGGPSRGEKLFF
TRBV28	-	TRBJ1-6	TRBD1	TGTGCCAGCAGTACAGGGGAATCACCCCTCCACTTT	CASSTGESPLHF
TRBV10-3	-	TRBJ1-5	TRBD1	TGTGCCATCAGTGAGTCGGTGGGGACAGGGGATAGCAATCAGCCCCAGCATTTT	CAISESVGTGDSNQPQHF
TRBV29-1	few	TRBJ2-6	-	TGCAGCGTGTCGGGCTTAACGAGGGCCAACGTCCTGACTTTC	CSVSGLTRANVLTF
TRBV29-1	-	TRBJ2-1	TRBD2	TGCAGCGCCCGGACTAGCGGGGACTTTACTGCGTTCTTC	CSARTSGDFTAFF
TRBV18	few	TRBJ2-1	-	TGTGCCAGCTCACCAGGGGCAGGCCTGCAGTTCTTC	CASSPGAGLQFF
TRBV30	-	TRBJ2-7	TRBD1	TGTGCCGGCGGGACAGGGACCTACGAGCAGTACTTC	CAGGTGTYEQYF
TRBV28	few	TRBJ1-2	-	TGTGCCAGCAGTACCGCCGGACAACATAACTATGGCTACACCTTC	CASSTAGQHNYGYTF
TRBV5-1	-	TRBJ2-5	TRBD1	TGCGCCAGCAGCTGGGGGACAGCCGAGACCCAGTACTTC	CASSWGTAETQYF
TRBV29-1	-	TRBJ2-5	TRBD2	TGCAGCGTTGAAGGGGCGGGAGGGTACCAAGAGACCCAGTACTTC	CSVEGAGGYQETQYF
TRBV2	few	TRBJ2-7	-	TGTGCCAGCAGGGCGACTAGTGTCAAAACCTACGAGCAGTACTTC	CASRATSVKTYEQYF
TRBV30	-	TRBJ1-1	-	TGTGCCTGGAGTGAAGGGCATAACACTGAAGCTTTCTTT	CAWSEGHNTEAFF
TRBV29-1	-	TRBJ1-1	-	TGCAGCGTTGACGAGAGCGGAGTGAACACTGAAGCTTTCTTT	CSVDESGVNTEAFF
TRBV4-2	-	TRBJ1-6	-	TGTGCCAGCAGCCAAGATTACGGGGGAAAATCACCCCTCCACTTT	CASSQDYGGKSPLHF
TRBV28	-	TRBJ2-1	-	TGTGCCAGCAGAACAACAGGGAGCTCCTACAATGAGCAGTTCTTC	CASRTTGSSYNEQFF
TRBV5-1	-	TRBJ2-3	-	TGCGCCAGCAGCTTCGAGGGGCGGACCACAGATACGCAGTATTTT	CASSFEGRTTDTQYF
TRBV7-2	-	TRBJ2-1	-	TGTGCCAGCAACGACGGGCTAGCAGGCTACAATGAGCAGTTCTTC	CASNDGLAGYNEQFF
TRBV30	-	TRBJ2-2	-	TGTGCCTGGTCCCCCTTGCTCACCGGGGAGCTGTTTTTT	CAWSPLLTGELFF
TRBV20-1	-	TRBJ2-7	-	TGCAGTGCTGGCCAGGTCCACGAGCAGTACTTC	CSAGQVHEQYF
TRBV18	few	TRBJ2-3	-	TGTGCCAGCTCACCGGGCCTGGGTGATACTCAGCAGTATTTT	CASSPGLGDTQQYF